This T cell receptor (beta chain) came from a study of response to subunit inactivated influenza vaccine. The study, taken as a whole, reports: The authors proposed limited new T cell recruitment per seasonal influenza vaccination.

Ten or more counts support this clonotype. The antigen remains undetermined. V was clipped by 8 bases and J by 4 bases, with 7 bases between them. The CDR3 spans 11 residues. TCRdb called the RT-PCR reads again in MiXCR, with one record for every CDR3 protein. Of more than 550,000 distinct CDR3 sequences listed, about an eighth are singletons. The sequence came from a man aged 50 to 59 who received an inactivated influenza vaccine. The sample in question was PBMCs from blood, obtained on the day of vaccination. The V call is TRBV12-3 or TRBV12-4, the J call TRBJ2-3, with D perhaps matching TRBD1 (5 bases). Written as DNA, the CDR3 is TGTGCCAGCGTAGGGGCAGATACGCAGTATTTT. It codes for CASVGADTQYF.